This T cell receptor (beta chain) emerged from a study of T cells in Graves' hyperthyroidism and ophthalmopathy. Whole-study results and caveats: In validation, the model predicted ophthalmopathy. These predictions came a median roughly 6.5 months before onset. Expanded thyroid clonotypes (above 0.001) were mostly also found in blood.

Note on this clonotype: The antigen is not known.

What was amplified from RNA transcripts were TCR beta CDR3 regions. During a first-round RT-PCR of the TCR CDR3, the HTBI primer set was used. Each CDR3 protein is one row after TCRdb ran MiXCR on the multiplex PCR reads. The sample includes about 400,000 distinct CDR3 sequences, 15% to 17% of them seen just once. Exclusion followed for patients with uncontrolled infection, other autoimmune disease, pregnancy or lactation. Based on clinical symptoms, serum thyroxine and TRAb, thyroid ultrasound and orbital computed tomography, diagnoses were reached. This receptor was obtained from a woman aged 18-35 years with Graves' hyperthyroidism. The sequenced sample was blood.

Written as DNA, the CDR3 is TGTGCCAGCAGCTACTCCCAGAACACTGAAGCTTTCTTT. This encodes CASSYSQNTEAFF. The V call is TRBV5-4, the J call TRBJ1-1; D is uncertain. Germline CDR1 reads SGHNT; CDR2 reads YYREEE (reference sequence). The CDR3 loop spans 13 amino acids. V dropped 3 bases and J dropped 1 base, with 7 bases sitting between them.